One sample yielded the 19 T cell receptor beta chains listed below, sequenced in a study of identical twins (dated by TCRdb to the mid-2010s). Library generation was performed with 5' RACE. Sequencing instrument: Illumina HiSeq 2000. TCRdb cleaned the public reads at Q25 with fastp, built clones with MiXCR and kept in-frame beta chains. Each record represents a unique CDR3 protein, reported with the most common genes and DNA among its rows. This sample lists hundreds of thousands of distinct CDR3 sequences; 8.5% to 9% were detected once. Clones ranked in the top ten supply approximately 0.94% of the sample. These data were also reused for a study on yellow fever vaccine responses in identical twins.

Sequencing input: PBMCs. The source is a woman aged 18-35 years in good health.

This clonotype appeared many times. The chain links TRBV7-2 to TRBJ2-2, with D uncertain. The CDR3 is 14 amino acids. The V and J ends lost 5 bases and 6 bases respectively, with 13 bases between them. Germline assignment: CDR1 SGHTA and CDR2 FQGNSA. The CDR3 here is CASSPPGVPGELFF. In DNA, the CDR3 is TGTGCCAGCAGCCCGCCCGGAGTCCCCGGGGAGCTGTTTTTT.

This clonotype has just a few counts. The chain uses TRBV27 and TRBJ1-1; D unclear. The V end was cut by 3 bases, the J end by 2 bases, with 7 bases between. This CDR3 contains 13 residues. CDR1 and CDR2 (germline): MNHEY, SMNVEV (reference sequence). CDR3 DNA: TGTGCCAGCAGTTTTGAGCGTAACACTGAAGCTTTCTTT. It yields the protein CASSFERNTEAFF.

This clonotype has just a few counts. The chain carries TRBV20-1 and TRBJ2-2; 13 positions agree with TRBD2. Germline assignment: CDR1 DFQATT and CDR2 SNEGSKA (reference sequence). V lost 4 bases to trimming and J lost 4 bases; unmatched junction nucleotides: 6. CDR3 length: 16 residues. Here the CDR3 reads CSAKTSGRALTGELFF. The DNA of the CDR3 is TGCAGTGCTAAAACTAGCGGGAGGGCGCTCACCGGGGAGCTGTTTTTT.

This clonotype was picked up many times. The chain combines TRBV20-1 with TRBJ2-4, with D uncertain. V dropped 2 bases and J dropped 6 bases, with 5 bases sitting between them. The CDR3 extends over 11 amino acids. The germline CDR1 and CDR2 sequences are DFQATT and SNEGSKA (reference sequence). CDR3 loop: CSARPVNIQYF. The CDR3 nucleotides read TGCAGTGCTAGACCGGTAAACATTCAGTACTTC.

The chain joins TRBV9 to TRBJ2-2; 10 bases are shared with TRBD1. The trim removed 3 bases at V and 0 bases at J, leaving 2 bases unmatched. The CDR3 length is 16 residues. Germline V gene data show CDR1 as SGDLS and CDR2 as YYNGEE. CDR3 sequence: CASSGGTGANTGELFF. CDR3 DNA: TGTGCCAGCAGCGGAGGGACAGGGGCGAACACCGGGGAGCTGTTTTTT.

There are a few counts of this clonotype. The J gene is TRBJ2-5, the V gene TRBV14; no firm D call. The V end lost 3 bases, the J end lost 5 bases, and 7 bases lay between the germline ends. CDR1 SGHDN and CDR2 FVKESK come from the germline V gene. This CDR3 has 12 residues. The DNA for the CDR3 is TGTGCCAGCAGCCATTTCGATGAGACCCAGTACTTC. It translates to CASSHFDETQYF.

The chain employs TRBV25-1 and TRBJ2-5, with 8 bases lining up with TRBD1. The CDR3 spans 13 residues. The germline V gene encodes CDR1 MGHDK and CDR2 SYGVNS. Trimming cost V 5 bases and J 5 bases; bases outside gene matches: 4. CDR3 protein: CASSTGGSETQYF. In DNA, the CDR3 is TGTGCCAGCAGTACAGGGGGTTCGGAGACCCAGTACTTC.

This clonotype has only a few counts. Written as DNA, the CDR3 is TGTGCCAGCAGCTTGGCAGGTGTGGGGACCAGCTCCTACAATGAGCAGTTCTTC. Translating it yields CASSLAGVGTSSYNEQFF. The chain employs TRBV11-1 and TRBJ2-1; D may correspond to TRBD1 or TRBD2 (5 bases each). Germline CDR1 is SGHAT and CDR2 is FQDESV (reference sequence). The CDR3 runs 18 residues. The germline V and J ends were trimmed by 3 bases and 0 bases, with 18 bases remaining between them.

A remark on this clonotype: At one end the junction does not follow the germline gene, possibly because of a read error. The gene calls are TRBV7-9 and TRBJ2-6; D is ambiguous. Germline V lookup: CDR1 SEHNR, CDR2 FQNEAQ (reference sequence). This CDR3 contains 13 residues. DNA of the CDR3: TGTGCCGGCAGCTCCATTGGGGCCAACGTCCTGACTTTC. It translates to CAGSSIGANVLTF.

CDR3 region: CASSLGSSLTTDTQYF. The CDR3 nucleotides are TGCGCCAGCAGCTTGGGGTCTAGCCTAACCACAGATACGCAGTATTTT. The V gene is TRBV5-1, the J gene TRBJ2-3; D may be TRBD2 (5 bases). CDR3 size: 16 residues. Trimming cost V 0 bases and J 2 bases, with 13 bases left between them. Germline values: CDR1 SGHRS, CDR2 YFSETQ.

This clonotype has a count of ten or more. The chain joins TRBV7-2 to TRBJ1-1; the D is unclear. The CDR3 consists of 13 residues. The ends were cut back, 4 bases at V and 2 bases at J, with 8 bases in the middle. Looked up from germline, CDR1 is SGHTA and CDR2 is FQGNSA. CDR3 loop: CASSSTRNTEAFF. CDR3 nucleotides: TGTGCCAGCAGCTCTACAAGAAACACTGAAGCTTTCTTT.

The V gene is TRBV11-2, the J gene TRBJ2-7; 12 bases are a match to TRBD2. The J segment lost 5 bases and the V segment lost 3 bases, leaving 8 bases of the junction unmatched. This CDR3 has 16 residues. Germline lookup yields CDR1 SGHAT and CDR2 FQNNGV. CDR3 sequence reads: CASSFLGLAGMDEQYF. The CDR3 coding sequence is TGTGCCAGCAGCTTCCTAGGACTAGCGGGGATGGACGAGCAGTACTTC.

This clonotype was seen a few times. The genes are TRBV7-9 and TRBJ2-1; either TRBD1 or TRBD2 may supply D (6 bases each). This CDR3 is 15 amino acids long. Germline loops: CDR1 SEHNR, CDR2 FQNEAQ (reference sequence). V was shortened by 9 bases and J by 0 bases, with 15 bases between the two germline ends. The CDR3 is CASRGVPSSYNEQFF. The CDR3 DNA follows: TGTGCCAGTAGGGGGGTGCCGAGCTCCTACAATGAGCAGTTCTTC. The variable domain in full, completed from reference TRBV7-9 and TRBJ2-1, reads DTGVSQNPRHKITKRGQNVTFRCDPISEHNRLYWYRQTLGQGPEFLTYFQNEAQLEKSRLLSDRFSAERPKGSFSTLEIQRTEQGDSAMYLCASRGVPSSYNEQFFGPGTRLTVL.

This clonotype was detected only a few times. The V gene is TRBV27, the J gene TRBJ1-1; no clear D. Per the germline V gene, CDR1 is MNHEY and CDR2 is SMNVEV (reference sequence). V was clipped by 2 bases and J by 8 bases, with 12 bases between them. The CDR3 spans 13 residues. The CDR3 region has the DNA TGTGCCAGCAGTTTAACCCCGGTCGCAGAAGCTTTCTTT. As protein: CASSLTPVAEAFF.

The chain couples TRBV12-3 or TRBV12-4 to TRBJ2-5; possibly TRBD2 for D (5 bases). Trimming took 5 bases from V and 9 from J, leaving 16 bases between them. This CDR3 contains 13 residues. CDR3 protein: CASSLDDRTAQYF. The CDR3 DNA follows: TGTGCCAGCAGTCTTGATGACCGGACTGCCCAGTACTTC.

V is TRBV28 and J is TRBJ2-1; 9 positions agree with TRBD1. From germline, CDR1 is MDHEN and CDR2 SYDVKM. There are 17 residues in the CDR3. J was trimmed by 6 bases and V by 8 bases; bases with no gene match: 17. The CDR3 sequence is CASGQGNGTGTGNEQFF. In DNA, the CDR3 is TGTGCCAGCGGGCAGGGTAATGGGACAGGGACTGGCAATGAGCAGTTCTTC.

The gene calls are TRBV7-9 and TRBJ2-1; TRBD2 is a possible D gene (6 bases). Per germline, CDR1 SEHNR and CDR2 FQNEAQ (reference sequence). Between the trimmed V and J ends, which lost 5 bases and 4 bases, there was a span of 15 bases. CDR3 length: 15 amino acids. The CDR3 DNA sequence: TGTGCCAGCAGCCGAAGCATGGGGGGATACAATGAGCAGTTCTTC. This sequence encodes CASSRSMGGYNEQFF.

This clonotype was observed at least ten times. CDR3 loop: CASSFLEGGGRGTEAFF. CDR3 DNA: TGCGCCAGCAGCTTCTTAGAAGGAGGGGGGCGAGGAACTGAAGCTTTCTTT. The V and J genes are TRBV5-1 and TRBJ1-1, with D perhaps matching TRBD1 (6 bases). This CDR3 has 17 residues. Trimming took 2 bases from V and 5 from J, leaving 22 bases between them. The V gene's germline CDR1 is SGHRS and CDR2 YFSETQ.

This clonotype was recorded a few times. The chain has TRBV10-3 and TRBJ2-7; 10 bases agree with TRBD1. Unmatched junction bases numbered 10, after V lost 2 bases and J lost 3 bases. Germline CDR1 ENHRY, CDR2 SYGVKD. The CDR3 has 17 residues. CDR3 bases: TGTGCCATCAGTGAGCGCCTCCCCGGGACAGGGGACTACGAGCAGTACTTC. Amino acids: CAISERLPGTGDYEQYF.